This T cell receptor (beta chain) was found in a study of patients and donors after allogeneic stem cell transplantation. The CDR3 length is 13 residues. Germline trimming cut 7 bases from V and 7 bases from J; bases unmatched to any gene: 5. CDR1 and CDR2 (germline): MNHEY, SMNVEV (reference sequence). MiXCR, run by TCRdb on the RT-PCR reads, gives a single entry per CDR3 protein. This sample carries roughly 250,000 distinct CDR3 sequences, around an eighth of them seen once, and the ten largest clones take approximately 10%. The V and J genes are TRBV27 and TRBJ2-7; 12 bases fit TRBD1. Sequencing used blood, either unsorted or a sorted T cell fraction (not recorded which). The clonotype comes from a human donor who was either an allogeneic HSCT recipient or a stem cell or donor lymphocyte infusion donor (not recorded which). It is not recorded whose cells these are; they may come from a transplant donor. The CDR3 sequence is CASTGQGAGEQYF. CDR3 sequence (DNA): TGTGCCAGCACGGGACAGGGGGCGGGGGAGCAGTACTTC.